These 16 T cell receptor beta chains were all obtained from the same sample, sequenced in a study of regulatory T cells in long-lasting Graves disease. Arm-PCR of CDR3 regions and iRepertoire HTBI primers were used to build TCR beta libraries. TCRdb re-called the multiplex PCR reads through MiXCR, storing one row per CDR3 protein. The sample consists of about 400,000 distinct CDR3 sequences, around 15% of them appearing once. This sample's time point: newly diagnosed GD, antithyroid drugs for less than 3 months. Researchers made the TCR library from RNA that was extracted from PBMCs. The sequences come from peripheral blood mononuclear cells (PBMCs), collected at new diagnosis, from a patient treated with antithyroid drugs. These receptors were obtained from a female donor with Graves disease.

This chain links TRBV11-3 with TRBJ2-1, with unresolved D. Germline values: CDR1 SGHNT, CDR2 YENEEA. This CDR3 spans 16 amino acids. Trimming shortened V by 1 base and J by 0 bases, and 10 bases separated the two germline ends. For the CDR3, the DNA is TGTGCCAGCAGCTTAGCCGCTCGGGCCTCCTACAATGAGCAGTTCTTC. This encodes CASSLAARASYNEQFF.

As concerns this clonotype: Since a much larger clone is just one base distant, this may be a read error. For the CDR3, the DNA is TGTGCCTGCAGCCCCGGACAGGGAAGGGGGCCCTCCTACAATGAGCAGTTCTTC. Translated: CACSPGQGRGPSYNEQFF. The chain is built from TRBV7-2 and TRBJ2-1, with 8 bases matching TRBD1. This CDR3 has 18 residues. The germline V gene has CDR1 SGHTA and CDR2 FQGNSA.

The CDR3 DNA sequence: TGTGCCAGCAGCCTTAACGCGGGACAGGGGACCTATGGCTACACCTTC. Amino acids: CASSLNAGQGTYGYTF. The V call is TRBV7-2, the J call TRBJ1-2, with 10 bases aligning to TRBD1. This CDR3 has 16 residues. Germline V CDR1 and CDR2: SGHTA, FQGNSA. The junction had 10 bases not matched to a gene; V was cut back by 5 bases and J by 4 bases.

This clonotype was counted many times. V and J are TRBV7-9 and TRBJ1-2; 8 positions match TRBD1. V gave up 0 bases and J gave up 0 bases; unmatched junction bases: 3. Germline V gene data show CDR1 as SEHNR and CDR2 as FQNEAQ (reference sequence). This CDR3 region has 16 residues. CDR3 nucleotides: TGTGCCAGCAGCTTAGCGGACAGGGCCGCTAACTATGGCTACACCTTC. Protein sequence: CASSLADRAANYGYTF.

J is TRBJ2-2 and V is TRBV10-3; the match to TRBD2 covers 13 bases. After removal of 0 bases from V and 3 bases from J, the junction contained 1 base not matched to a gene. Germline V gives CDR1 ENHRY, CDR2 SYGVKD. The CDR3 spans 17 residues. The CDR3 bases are TGTGCCATCAGTGAGTCAGGGACTAGCGGGGACACCGGGGAGCTGTTTTTT. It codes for CAISESGTSGDTGELFF.

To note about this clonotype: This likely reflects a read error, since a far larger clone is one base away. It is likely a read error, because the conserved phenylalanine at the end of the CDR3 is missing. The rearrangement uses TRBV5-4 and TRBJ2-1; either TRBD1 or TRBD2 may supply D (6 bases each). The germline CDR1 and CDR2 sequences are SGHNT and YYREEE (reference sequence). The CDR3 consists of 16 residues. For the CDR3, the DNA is TGCGCCAGCAGCCAGGTGTTGAGGGGGGCAGTAAATGAGCAGTTCCTC. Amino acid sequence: CASSQVLRGAVNEQFL.

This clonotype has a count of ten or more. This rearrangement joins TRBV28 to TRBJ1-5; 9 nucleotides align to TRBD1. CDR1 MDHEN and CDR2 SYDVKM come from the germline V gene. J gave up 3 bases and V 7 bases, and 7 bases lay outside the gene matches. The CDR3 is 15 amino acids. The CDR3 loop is CASTLQGANNQPQHF. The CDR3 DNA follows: TGTGCCAGCACCTTACAGGGGGCGAACAATCAGCCCCAGCATTTT.

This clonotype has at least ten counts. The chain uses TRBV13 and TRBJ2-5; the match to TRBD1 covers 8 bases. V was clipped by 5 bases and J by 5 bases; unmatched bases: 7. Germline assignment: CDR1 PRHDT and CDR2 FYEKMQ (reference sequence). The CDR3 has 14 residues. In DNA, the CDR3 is TGTGCCAGCAGCGACAGGGGCAGTGGGGAGACCCAGTACTTC. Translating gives CASSDRGSGETQYF. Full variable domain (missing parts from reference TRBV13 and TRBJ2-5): AAGVIQSPRHLIKEKRETATLKCYPIPRHDTVYWYQQGPGQDPQFLISFYEKMQSDKGSIPDRFSAQQFSDYHSELNMSSLELGDSALYFCASSDRGSGETQYFGPGTRLLVL.

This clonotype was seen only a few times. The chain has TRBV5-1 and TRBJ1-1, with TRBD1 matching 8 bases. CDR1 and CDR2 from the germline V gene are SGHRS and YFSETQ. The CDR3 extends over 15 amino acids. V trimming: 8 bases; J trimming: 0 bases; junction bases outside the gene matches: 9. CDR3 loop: CASTPGGLMNTEAFF. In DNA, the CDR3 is TGCGCCAGTACGCCAGGGGGCCTAATGAACACTGAAGCTTTCTTT. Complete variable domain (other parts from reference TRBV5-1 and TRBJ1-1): KAGVTQTPRYLIKTRGQQVTLSCSPISGHRSVSWYQQTPGQGLQFLFEYFSETQRNKGNFPGRFSGRQFSNSRSEMNVSTLELGDSALYLCASTPGGLMNTEAFFGQGTRLTVV.

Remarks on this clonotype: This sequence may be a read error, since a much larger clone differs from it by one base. DNA of the CDR3: TGTGTCACCAGTACGACAGGGGGTTCAGATACGCAGTATTTT. It yields the protein CVTSTTGGSDTQYF. J is TRBJ2-3 and V is TRBV24-1, with 9 bases matching TRBD1. Germline V gene data show CDR1 as KGHDR and CDR2 as SFDVKD. CDR3 size: 14 residues.

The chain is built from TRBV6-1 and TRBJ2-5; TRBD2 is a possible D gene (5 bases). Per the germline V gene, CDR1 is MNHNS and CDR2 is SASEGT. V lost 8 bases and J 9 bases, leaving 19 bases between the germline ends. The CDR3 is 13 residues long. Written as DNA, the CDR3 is TGTGCCAGCCATGGGATCTCTTTCGGGGCCCAGTACTTC. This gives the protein CASHGISFGAQYF.

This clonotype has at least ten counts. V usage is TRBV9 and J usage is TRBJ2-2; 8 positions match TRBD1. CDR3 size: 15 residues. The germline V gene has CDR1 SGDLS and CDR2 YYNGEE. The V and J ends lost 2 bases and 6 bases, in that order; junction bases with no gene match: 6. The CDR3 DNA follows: TGTGCCAGCAGCGTGGGACAGGTGGGAGCCGGGGAGCTGTTTTTT. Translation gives CASSVGQVGAGELFF.

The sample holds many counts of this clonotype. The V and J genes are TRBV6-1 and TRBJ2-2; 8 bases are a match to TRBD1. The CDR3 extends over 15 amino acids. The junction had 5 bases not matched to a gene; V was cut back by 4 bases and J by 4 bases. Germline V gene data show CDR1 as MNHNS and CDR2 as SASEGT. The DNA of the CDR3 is TGTGCCAGCAGTGCAGGGGGCTTGGGCACCGGGGAGCTGTTTTTT. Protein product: CASSAGGLGTGELFF.

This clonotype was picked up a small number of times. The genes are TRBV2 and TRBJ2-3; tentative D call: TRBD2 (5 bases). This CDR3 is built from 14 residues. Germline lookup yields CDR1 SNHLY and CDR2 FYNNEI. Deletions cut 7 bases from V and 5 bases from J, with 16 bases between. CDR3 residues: CASINPGIRDTQYF. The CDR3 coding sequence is TGTGCCAGCATCAATCCGGGGATTCGAGATACGCAGTATTTT.

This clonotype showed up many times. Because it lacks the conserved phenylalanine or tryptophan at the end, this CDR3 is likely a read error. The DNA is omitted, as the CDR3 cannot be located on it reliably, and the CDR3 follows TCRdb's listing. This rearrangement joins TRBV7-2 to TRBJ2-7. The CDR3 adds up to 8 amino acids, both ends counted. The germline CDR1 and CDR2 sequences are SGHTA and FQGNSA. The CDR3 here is CASSLAVD.

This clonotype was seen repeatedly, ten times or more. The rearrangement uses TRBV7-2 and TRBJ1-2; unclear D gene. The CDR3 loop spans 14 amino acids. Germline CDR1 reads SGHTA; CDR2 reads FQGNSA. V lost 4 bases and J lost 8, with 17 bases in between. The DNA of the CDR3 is TGTGCCAGCAGCTCTGGACCTAAAACGGGGGGCTACACCTTC. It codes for CASSSGPKTGGYTF.